This T cell receptor beta chain derives from a study of blood T cell repertoires in COVID-19. Deletions cut 5 bases from V and 9 bases from J, with 5 bases between. The CDR3 sequence is 11 residues long. Germline V gene data show CDR1 as SNHLY and CDR2 as FYNNEI. Original processing methods: Quantification of nucleated cells was approximated via reference gene primer amplification. Produced via immunoSEQ multiplex PCR; TCRdb's table is partial and in-frame only. D and trimming were read from the DNA, whereas the V and J calls and clone size are those reported in that table. The table includes approximately 200,000 clones, roughly four fifths detected once.

The V gene is TRBV2, the J gene TRBJ1-6, with D unresolved. The receptor comes from a woman in her forties or fifties with acute or convalescent COVID-19. What was sequenced was peripheral blood. CDR3 nucleotide sequence: TGTGCCAGCAGTCAGGTTTCACCCCTCCACTTT. Translation gives CASSQVSPLHF.